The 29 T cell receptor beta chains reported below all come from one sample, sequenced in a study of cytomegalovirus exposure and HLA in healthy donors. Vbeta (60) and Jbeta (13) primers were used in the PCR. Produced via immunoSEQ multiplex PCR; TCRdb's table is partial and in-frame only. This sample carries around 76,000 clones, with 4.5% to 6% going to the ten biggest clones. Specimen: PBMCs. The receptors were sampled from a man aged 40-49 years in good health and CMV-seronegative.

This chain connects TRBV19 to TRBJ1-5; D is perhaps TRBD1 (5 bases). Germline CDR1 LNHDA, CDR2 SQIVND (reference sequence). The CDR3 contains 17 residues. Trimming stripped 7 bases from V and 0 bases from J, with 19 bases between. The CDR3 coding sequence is TGTGCCAGTACCAACCTATTAGGGGACTATAGCAATCAGCCCCAGCATTTT. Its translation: CASTNLLGDYSNQPQHF.

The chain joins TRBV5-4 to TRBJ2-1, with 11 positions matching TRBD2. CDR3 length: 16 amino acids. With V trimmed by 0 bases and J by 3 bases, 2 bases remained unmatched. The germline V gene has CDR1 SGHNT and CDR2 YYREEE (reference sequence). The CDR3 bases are TGTGCCAGCAGCTTGGCCGGACTAGCGGGCTACAATGAGCAGTTCTTC. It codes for CASSLAGLAGYNEQFF.

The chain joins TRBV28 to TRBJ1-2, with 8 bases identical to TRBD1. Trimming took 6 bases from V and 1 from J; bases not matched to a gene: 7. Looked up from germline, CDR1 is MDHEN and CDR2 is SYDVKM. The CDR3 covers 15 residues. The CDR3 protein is CASRRRGRVNYGYTF. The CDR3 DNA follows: TGTGCCAGCAGGCGCAGGGGGCGGGTTAACTATGGCTACACCTTC.

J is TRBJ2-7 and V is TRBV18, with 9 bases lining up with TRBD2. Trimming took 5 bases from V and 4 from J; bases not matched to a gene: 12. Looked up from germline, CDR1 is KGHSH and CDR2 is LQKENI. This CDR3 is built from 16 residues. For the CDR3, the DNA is TGTGCCAGCTCATCACAATTTCCGGGACTAGCATACGAGCAGTACTTC. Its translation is CASSSQFPGLAYEQYF.

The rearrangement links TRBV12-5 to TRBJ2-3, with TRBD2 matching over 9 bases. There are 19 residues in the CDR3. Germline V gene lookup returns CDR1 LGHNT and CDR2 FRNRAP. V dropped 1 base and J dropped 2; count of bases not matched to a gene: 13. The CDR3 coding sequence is TGTGCTAGTGGTTTGGGACTAGCGGTGCTGAAAAACTACACAGATACGCAGTATTTT. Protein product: CASGLGLAVLKNYTDTQYF.

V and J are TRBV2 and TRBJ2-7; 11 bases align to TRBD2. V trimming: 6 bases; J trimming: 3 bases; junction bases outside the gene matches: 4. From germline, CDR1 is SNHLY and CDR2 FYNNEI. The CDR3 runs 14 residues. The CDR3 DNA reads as TGTGCCAGCAGAGCTACTAGCGGGGGCTACGAGCAGTACTTC. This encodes CASRATSGGYEQYF.

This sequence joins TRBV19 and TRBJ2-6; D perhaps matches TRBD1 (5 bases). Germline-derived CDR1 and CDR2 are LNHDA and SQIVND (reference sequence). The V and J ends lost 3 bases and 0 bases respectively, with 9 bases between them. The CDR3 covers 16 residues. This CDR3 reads CASSISGISGANVLTF. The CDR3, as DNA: TGTGCCAGTAGTATTTCAGGGATCTCTGGGGCCAACGTCCTGACTTTC.

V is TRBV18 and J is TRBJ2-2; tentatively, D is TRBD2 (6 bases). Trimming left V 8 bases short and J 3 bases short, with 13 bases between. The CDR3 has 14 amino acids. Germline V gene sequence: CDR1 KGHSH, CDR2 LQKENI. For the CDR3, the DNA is TGTGCCAGCCTGCGGGACCGAGACACCGGGGAGCTGTTTTTT. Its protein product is CASLRDRDTGELFF. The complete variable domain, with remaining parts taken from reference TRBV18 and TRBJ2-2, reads NAGVMQNPRHLVRRRGQEARLRCSPMKGHSHVYWYRQLPEEGLKFMVYLQKENIIDESGMPKERFSAEFPKEGPSILRIQQVVRGDSAAYFCASLRDRDTGELFFGEGSRLTVL.

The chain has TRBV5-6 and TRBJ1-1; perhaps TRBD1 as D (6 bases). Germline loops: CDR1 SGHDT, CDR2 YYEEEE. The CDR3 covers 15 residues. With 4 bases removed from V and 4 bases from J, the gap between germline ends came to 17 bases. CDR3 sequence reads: CASSRLLRGGTEAFF. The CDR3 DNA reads TGTGCCAGCAGCCGTTTGCTCAGGGGTGGCACTGAAGCTTTCTTT.

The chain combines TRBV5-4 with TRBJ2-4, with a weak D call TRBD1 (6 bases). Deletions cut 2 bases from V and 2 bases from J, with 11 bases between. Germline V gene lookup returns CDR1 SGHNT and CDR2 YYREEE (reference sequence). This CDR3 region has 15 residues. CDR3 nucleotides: TGTGCCAGCAGCTTACAGGGTGGGACCAAAAACATTCAGTACTTC. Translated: CASSLQGGTKNIQYF.

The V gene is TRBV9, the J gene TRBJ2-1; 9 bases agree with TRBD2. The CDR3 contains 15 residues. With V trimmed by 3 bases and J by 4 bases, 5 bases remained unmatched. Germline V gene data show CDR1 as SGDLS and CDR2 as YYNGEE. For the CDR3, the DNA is TGTGCCAGCAGCGAAGGACTAGCGACTTACAATGAGCAGTTCTTC. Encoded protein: CASSEGLATYNEQFF.

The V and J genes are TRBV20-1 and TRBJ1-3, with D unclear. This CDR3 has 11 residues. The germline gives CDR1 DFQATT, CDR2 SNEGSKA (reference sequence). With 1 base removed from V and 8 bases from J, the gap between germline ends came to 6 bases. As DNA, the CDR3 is TGCAGTGCTAGAGCCATTGACACCATATATTTT. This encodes CSARAIDTIYF.

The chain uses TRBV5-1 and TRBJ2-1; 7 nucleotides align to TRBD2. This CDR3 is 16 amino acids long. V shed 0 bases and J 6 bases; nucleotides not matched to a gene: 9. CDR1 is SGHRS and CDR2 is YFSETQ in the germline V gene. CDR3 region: CASSLAAGAHLNEQFF. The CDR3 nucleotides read TGCGCCAGCAGCTTGGCCGCGGGAGCCCACCTCAATGAGCAGTTCTTC.

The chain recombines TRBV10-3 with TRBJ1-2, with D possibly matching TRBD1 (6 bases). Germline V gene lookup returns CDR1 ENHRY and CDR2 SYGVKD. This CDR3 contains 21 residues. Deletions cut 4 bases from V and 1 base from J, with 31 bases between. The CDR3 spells CAISGFTGTKWVADYNYGYTF. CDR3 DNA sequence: TGTGCCATCAGTGGCTTTACCGGGACAAAGTGGGTTGCGGATTATAACTATGGCTACACCTTC.

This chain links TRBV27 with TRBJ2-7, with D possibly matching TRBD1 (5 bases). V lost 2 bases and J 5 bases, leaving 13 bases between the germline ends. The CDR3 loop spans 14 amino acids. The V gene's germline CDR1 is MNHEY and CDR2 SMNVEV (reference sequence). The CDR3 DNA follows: TGTGCCAGCAGTTTAGGGGCCAGATCAGACGAGCAGTACTTC. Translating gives CASSLGARSDEQYF.

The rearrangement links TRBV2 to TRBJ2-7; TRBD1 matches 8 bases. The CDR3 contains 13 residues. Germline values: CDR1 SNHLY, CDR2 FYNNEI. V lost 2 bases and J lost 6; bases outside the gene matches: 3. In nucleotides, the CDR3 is TGTGCCAGCAGTGAACAGGGGGCCGGCGAGCAGTACTTC. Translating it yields CASSEQGAGEQYF.

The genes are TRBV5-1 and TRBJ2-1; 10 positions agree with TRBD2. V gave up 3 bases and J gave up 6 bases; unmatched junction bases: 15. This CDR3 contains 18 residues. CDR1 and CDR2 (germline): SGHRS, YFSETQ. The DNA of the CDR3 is TGCGCCAGCAGCTCACGTAGCGTCACTAGCGGGGCGGGCAATGAGCAGTTCTTC. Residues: CASSSRSVTSGAGNEQFF. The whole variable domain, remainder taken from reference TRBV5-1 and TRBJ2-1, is KAGVTQTPRYLIKTRGQQVTLSCSPISGHRSVSWYQQTPGQGLQFLFEYFSETQRNKGNFPGRFSGRQFSNSRSEMNVSTLELGDSALYLCASSSRSVTSGAGNEQFFGPGTRLTVL.

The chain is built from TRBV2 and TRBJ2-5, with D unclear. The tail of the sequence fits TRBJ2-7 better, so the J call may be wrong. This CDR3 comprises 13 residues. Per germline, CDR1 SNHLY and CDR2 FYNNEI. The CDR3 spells CASKSGSNYEQYF. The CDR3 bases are TGTGCCAGCAAATCCGGGTCCAACTACGAGCAGTACTTC.

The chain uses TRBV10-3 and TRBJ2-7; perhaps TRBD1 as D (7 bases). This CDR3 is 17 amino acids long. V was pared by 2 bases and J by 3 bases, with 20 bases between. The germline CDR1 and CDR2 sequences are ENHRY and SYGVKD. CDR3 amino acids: CAISEGNLRQGGYEQYF. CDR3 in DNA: TGTGCCATCAGTGAGGGCAATCTGAGACAGGGAGGCTACGAGCAGTACTTC.

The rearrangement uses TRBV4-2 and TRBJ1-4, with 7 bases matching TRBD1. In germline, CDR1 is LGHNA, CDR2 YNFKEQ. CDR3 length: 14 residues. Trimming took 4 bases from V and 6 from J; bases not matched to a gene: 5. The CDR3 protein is CASSLGQRDEKLFF. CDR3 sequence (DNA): TGTGCCAGCAGCCTGGGACAGAGGGATGAAAAACTGTTTTTT.

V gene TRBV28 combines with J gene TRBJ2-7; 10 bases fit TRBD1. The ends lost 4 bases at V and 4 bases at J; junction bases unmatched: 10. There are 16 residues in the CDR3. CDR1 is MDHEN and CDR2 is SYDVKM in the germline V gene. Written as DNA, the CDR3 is TGTGCCAGCAGTTCCGCCGGGACAGGGGACTCTTACGAGCAGTACTTC. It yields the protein CASSSAGTGDSYEQYF.

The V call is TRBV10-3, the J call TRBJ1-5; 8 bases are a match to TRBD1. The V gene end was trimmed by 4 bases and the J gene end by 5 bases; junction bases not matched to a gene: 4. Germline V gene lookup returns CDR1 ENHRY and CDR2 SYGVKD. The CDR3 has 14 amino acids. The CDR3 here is CAISGQGSDQPQHF. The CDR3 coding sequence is TGTGCCATCAGTGGACAGGGGTCGGATCAGCCCCAGCATTTT.

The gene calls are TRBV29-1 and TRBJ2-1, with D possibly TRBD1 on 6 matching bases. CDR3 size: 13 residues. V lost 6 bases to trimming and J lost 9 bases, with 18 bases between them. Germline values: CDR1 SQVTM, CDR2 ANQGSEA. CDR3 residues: CSVERDKVPEQFF. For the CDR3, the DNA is TGCAGCGTGGAACGGGACAAGGTACCTGAGCAGTTCTTC.

CDR3 sequence: CASSLGWDRNTEAFF. Written as DNA, the CDR3 is TGTGCCAGCAGCTTAGGATGGGACAGGAACACTGAAGCTTTCTTT. V gene TRBV7-9 combines with J gene TRBJ1-1; 7 positions match TRBD1. Germline V gene sequence: CDR1 SEHNR, CDR2 FQNEAQ (reference sequence). V gave up 1 base and J gave up 1 base; unmatched junction bases: 3. The CDR3 runs 15 residues.

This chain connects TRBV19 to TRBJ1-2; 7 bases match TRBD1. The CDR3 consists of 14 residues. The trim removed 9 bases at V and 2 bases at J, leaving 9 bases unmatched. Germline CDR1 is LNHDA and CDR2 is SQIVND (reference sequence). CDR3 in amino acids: CASLRTTGNYGYTF. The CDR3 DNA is TGTGCCAGCCTACGAACGACAGGGAACTATGGCTACACCTTC. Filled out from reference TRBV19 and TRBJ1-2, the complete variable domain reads DGGITQSPKYLFRKEGQNVTLSCEQNLNHDAMYWYRQDPGQGLRLIYYSQIVNDFQKGDIAEGYSVSREKKESFPLTVTSAQKNPTAFYLCASLRTTGNYGYTFGSGTRLTVV.

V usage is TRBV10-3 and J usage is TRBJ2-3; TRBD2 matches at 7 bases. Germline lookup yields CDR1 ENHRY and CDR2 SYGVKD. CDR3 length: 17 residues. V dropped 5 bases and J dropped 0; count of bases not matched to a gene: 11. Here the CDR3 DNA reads TGTGCCATCAGTCGGGCTAGCGGAGCACTTAGCACAGATACGCAGTATTTT. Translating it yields CAISRASGALSTDTQYF.

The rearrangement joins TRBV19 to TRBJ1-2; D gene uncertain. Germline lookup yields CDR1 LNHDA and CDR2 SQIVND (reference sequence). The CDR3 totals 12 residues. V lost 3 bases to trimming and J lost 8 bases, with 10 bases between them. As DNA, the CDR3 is TGTGCCAGTAGTATTGCGGGTCAAGGCTACACCTTC. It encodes CASSIAGQGYTF. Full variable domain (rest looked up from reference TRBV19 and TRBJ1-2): DGGITQSPKYLFRKEGQNVTLSCEQNLNHDAMYWYRQDPGQGLRLIYYSQIVNDFQKGDIAEGYSVSREKKESFPLTVTSAQKNPTAFYLCASSIAGQGYTFGSGTRLTVV.

The CDR3: CASSFGTGNYGYTF. The CDR3 nucleotides are TGTGCCAGCAGTTTCGGGACAGGGAACTATGGCTACACCTTC. The rearrangement links TRBV6-5 to TRBJ1-2, with 9 bases fitting TRBD1. Germline V gene sequence: CDR1 MNHEY, CDR2 SVGAGI. Trimming took 4 bases from V and 2 from J; bases not matched to a gene: 2. There are 14 residues in the CDR3.

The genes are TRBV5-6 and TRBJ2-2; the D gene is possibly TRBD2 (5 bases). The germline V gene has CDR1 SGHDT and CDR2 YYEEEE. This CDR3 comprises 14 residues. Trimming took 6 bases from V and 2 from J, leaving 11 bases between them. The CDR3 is CASTRGSNTGELFF. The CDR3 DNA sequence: TGTGCCAGCACCCGGGGATCAAACACCGGGGAGCTGTTTTTT.